This T cell receptor beta chain was profiled in a study of cytomegalovirus exposure and HLA in healthy donors. Germline CDR1 SGHTA, CDR2 FQGNSA. With 3 bases clipped from V and 3 bases from J, the junction kept 3 bases outside the gene matches. The CDR3 length is 14 residues. Study-wide points: The study reported that TCR beta sequences accurately predicted HLA-A and HLA-B alleles in most subjects. Association of a missense DCLRE1C variant with TCR beta V- and J-gene trimming was reported in a later analysis. Later on, an analysis showed TCR association rates differing by HLA locus, with DRB1 the most and HLA-C the fewest.

Regarding this clone: The antigen is undetermined.

Primers included in the PCR were 60 Vbeta and 13 Jbeta primers. Generated by immunoSEQ multiplex PCR, the TCRdb table keeps only in-frame clones and is missing some. The table lists over 250,000 clones, 86% of them singletons. The specimen sequenced was PBMCs. The receptor comes from a man aged 35-49 years in good health and CMV-seropositive. The gene calls are TRBV7-2 and TRBJ2-7; 9 bases agree with TRBD2. The CDR3 DNA follows: TGTGCCAGCAGCTTCGGGACTAGCCTCTACGAGCAGTACTTC. Translation: CASSFGTSLYEQYF.